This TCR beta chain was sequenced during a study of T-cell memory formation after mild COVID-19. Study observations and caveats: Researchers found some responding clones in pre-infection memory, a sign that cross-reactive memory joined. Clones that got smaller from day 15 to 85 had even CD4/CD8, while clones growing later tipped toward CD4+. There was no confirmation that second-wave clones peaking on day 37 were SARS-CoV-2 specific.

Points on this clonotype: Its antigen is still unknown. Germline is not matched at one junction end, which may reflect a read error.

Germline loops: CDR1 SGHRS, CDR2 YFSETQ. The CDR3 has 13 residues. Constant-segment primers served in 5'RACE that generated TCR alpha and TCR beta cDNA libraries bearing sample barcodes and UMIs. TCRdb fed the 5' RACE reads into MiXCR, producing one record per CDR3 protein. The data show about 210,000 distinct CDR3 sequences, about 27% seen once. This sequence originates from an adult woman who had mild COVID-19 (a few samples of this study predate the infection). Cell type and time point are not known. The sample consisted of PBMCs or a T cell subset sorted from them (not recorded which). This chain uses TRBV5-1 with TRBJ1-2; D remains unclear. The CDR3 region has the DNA TGCGCCAGCGGCTTGGGAAAGGCGGATGGCTACACCTTC. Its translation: CASGLGKADGYTF.